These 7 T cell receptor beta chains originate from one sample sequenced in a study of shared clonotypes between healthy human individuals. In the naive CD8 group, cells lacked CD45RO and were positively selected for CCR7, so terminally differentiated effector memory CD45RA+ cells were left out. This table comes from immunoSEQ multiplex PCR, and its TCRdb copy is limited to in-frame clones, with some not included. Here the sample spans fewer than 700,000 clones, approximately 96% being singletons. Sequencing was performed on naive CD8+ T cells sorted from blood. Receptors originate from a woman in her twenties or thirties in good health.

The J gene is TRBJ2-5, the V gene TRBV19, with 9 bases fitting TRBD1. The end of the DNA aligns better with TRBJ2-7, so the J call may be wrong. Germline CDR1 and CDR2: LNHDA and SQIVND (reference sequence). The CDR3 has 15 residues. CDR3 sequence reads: CASSPTQGAGYEQYF. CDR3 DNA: TGTGCCAGTAGTCCGACACAGGGGGCTGGATACGAGCAGTACTTC.

Written as DNA, the CDR3 is TGTGCCAGCAGTTACTCCGACAGCTCATCCTTCTACGAGCAGTACTTC. This translates into CASSYSDSSSFYEQYF. This chain links TRBV6-6 with TRBJ2-7, with D possibly being TRBD1 (5 bases). V was trimmed by 0 bases and J by 3 bases, leaving 15 bases between them. The CDR3 is 16 amino acids. CDR1 and CDR2 from the germline V gene are MNHNY and SVGAGI (reference sequence).

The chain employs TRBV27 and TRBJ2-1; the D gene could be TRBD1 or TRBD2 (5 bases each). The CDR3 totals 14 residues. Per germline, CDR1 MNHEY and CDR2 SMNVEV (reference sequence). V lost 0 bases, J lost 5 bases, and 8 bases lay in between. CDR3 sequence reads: CASSLSGTHNEQFF. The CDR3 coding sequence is TGTGCCAGCAGTTTATCCGGGACCCACAATGAGCAGTTCTTC.

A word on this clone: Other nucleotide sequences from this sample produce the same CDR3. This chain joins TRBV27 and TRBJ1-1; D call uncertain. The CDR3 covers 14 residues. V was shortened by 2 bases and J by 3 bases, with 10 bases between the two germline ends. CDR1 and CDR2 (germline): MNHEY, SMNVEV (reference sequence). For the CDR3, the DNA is TGTGCCAGCAGTTTAGTCGGGTCGGACACTGAAGCTTTCTTT. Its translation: CASSLVGSDTEAFF.

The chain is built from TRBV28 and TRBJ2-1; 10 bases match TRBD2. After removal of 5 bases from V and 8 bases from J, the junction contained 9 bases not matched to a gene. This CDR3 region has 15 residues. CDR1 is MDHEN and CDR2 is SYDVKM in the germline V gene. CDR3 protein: CASSNPTSGLYEQFF. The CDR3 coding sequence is TGTGCCAGCAGTAATCCGACTAGCGGGCTTTATGAGCAGTTCTTC.

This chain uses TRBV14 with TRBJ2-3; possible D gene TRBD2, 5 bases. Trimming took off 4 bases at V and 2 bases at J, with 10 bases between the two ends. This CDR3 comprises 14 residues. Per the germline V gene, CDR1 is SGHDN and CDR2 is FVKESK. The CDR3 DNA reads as TGTGCCAGCAGCCCCCTGAGGGTCACAGATACGCAGTATTTT. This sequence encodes CASSPLRVTDTQYF.

The CDR3: CASSYGAYTQYF. The CDR3 DNA sequence: TGTGCCAGTAGTTACGGGGCCTATACGCAGTATTTT. The gene calls are TRBV19 and TRBJ2-3; TRBD1 or TRBD2 may be the D gene (5 bases each). Trimming stripped 5 bases from V and 7 bases from J, with 10 bases between. The CDR3 loop spans 12 amino acids. Germline V gene lookup returns CDR1 LNHDA and CDR2 SQIVND (reference sequence).